The 30 T cell receptor beta chains below come from one sample, sequenced in a study of T cell responses to AZD1222 COVID-19 vaccine. Measured with immunoSEQ multiplex PCR; TCRdb has only the in-frame clones, and not every one. In the table there are about 110,000 clones, about nine tenths of which are singletons. Sequencing was performed on peripheral blood, taken on day 0 of AZD1222 vaccination. The receptors come from an adult in good health.

The chain has TRBV9 and TRBJ2-7; D is unresolved. CDR3 length equals 14 residues. Deletions cut 2 bases from V and 7 bases from J, with 16 bases between. Germline CDR1 SGDLS, CDR2 YYNGEE. The CDR3 sequence: CASSVGRVTREQYF. DNA of the CDR3: TGTGCCAGCAGCGTTGGTCGGGTTACAAGGGAGCAGTACTTC. Together with reference TRBV9 and TRBJ2-7, the CDR3 gives the full variable domain: DSGVTQTPKHLITATGQRVTLRCSPRSGDLSVYWYQQSLDQGLQFLIQYYNGEERAKGNILERFSAQQFPDLHSELNLSSLELGDSALYFCASSVGRVTREQYFGPGTRLTVT.

The chain links TRBV4-1 to TRBJ1-5; no firm D call. The CDR3 is 15 residues long. Deletions cut 3 bases from V and 5 bases from J, with 14 bases between. Germline loops: CDR1 MGHRA, CDR2 YSYEKL. In nucleotides, the CDR3 is TGCGCCAGCAGCCAGTGGACCGGAGTAGATCAGCCCCAGCATTTT. It yields the protein CASSQWTGVDQPQHF.

This clone has only one observation. The chain couples TRBV3-1 (or the pseudogene TRBV3-2) to TRBJ2-7; D remains ambiguous. The germline gives CDR1 LGHDT, CDR2 YNNKEL (reference sequence). The CDR3 has 13 amino acids. The V gene lost 6 bases and the J gene lost 2 bases, with 11 bases spanning the gap. The CDR3: CASSLRLTYEQYF. CDR3 sequence (DNA): TGTGCCAGCAGTCTCAGGTTGACCTACGAGCAGTACTTC.

The rearrangement joins TRBV9 to TRBJ2-5; 7 bases align to TRBD1. CDR1 and CDR2 from the germline V gene are SGDLS and YYNGEE. Trimming at V came to 4 bases and at J to 7 bases, leaving 7 bases not matched to a gene. The CDR3 is 13 residues long. CDR3 DNA: TGTGCCAGCAGCCCTCGGGACAGCGGGACCCAGTACTTC. It translates to CASSPRDSGTQYF. The full variable domain, its missing parts supplied by reference TRBV9 and TRBJ2-5, is DSGVTQTPKHLITATGQRVTLRCSPRSGDLSVYWYQQSLDQGLQFLIQYYNGEERAKGNILERFSAQQFPDLHSELNLSSLELGDSALYFCASSPRDSGTQYFGPGTRLLVL.

The chain joins TRBV5-1 to TRBJ1-1; weak D call: TRBD1 (5 bases). Per germline, CDR1 SGHRS and CDR2 YFSETQ. The V end lost 4 bases, the J end lost 1 base, and 11 bases lay between the germline ends. The CDR3 runs 14 residues. As DNA, the CDR3 is TGCGCCAGCAGCGCCGGGGGTCCGAACACTGAAGCTTTCTTT. Its protein is CASSAGGPNTEAFF.

This chain uses TRBV3-1 (or the pseudogene TRBV3-2) with TRBJ1-1, with 11 nucleotides matching TRBD1. CDR1 and CDR2 (germline): LGHDT, YNNKEL (reference sequence). V gave up 2 bases and J gave up 4 bases; unmatched junction bases: 6. The CDR3 extends over 16 amino acids. CDR3 bases: TGTGCCAGCAGCCAACAGGGGACAGGGGGACGCACTGAAGCTTTCTTT. Translated, it gives CASSQQGTGGRTEAFF.

V is TRBV4-1 and J is TRBJ1-3; no clear D. V was pared by 1 base and J by 0 bases, with 7 bases between. The germline V gene has CDR1 MGHRA and CDR2 YSYEKL. This CDR3 has 15 residues. CDR3 sequence (DNA): TGCGCCAGCAGCCAAGTAGTCGCCTCTGGAAACACCATATATTTT. Translating gives CASSQVVASGNTIYF.

The chain couples TRBV5-8 to TRBJ1-5; D unclear. Germline values: CDR1 SGHTS, CDR2 YDEGEE. The CDR3 runs to 14 residues. The ends were cut back, 1 base at V and 5 bases at J, with 10 bases in the middle. The CDR3 DNA follows: TGTGCCAGCAGCTTGTTAGACGCCGATCAGCCCCAGCATTTT. Translated: CASSLLDADQPQHF. Full variable domain (rest looked up from reference TRBV5-8 and TRBJ1-5): EAGVTQSPTHLIKTRGQQATLRCSPISGHTSVYWYQQALGLGLQFLLWYDEGEERNRGNFPPRFSGRQFPNYSSELNVNALELEDSALYLCASSLLDADQPQHFGDGTRLSIL.

This clone was picked up one time. V and J are TRBV11-2 and TRBJ1-5; D gene ambiguous. Trimming stripped 2 bases from V and 6 bases from J, with 5 bases between. CDR1 and CDR2 (germline): SGHAT, FQNNGV. The CDR3 consists of 12 residues. This chain's CDR3 is CASSLSGQPQHF. CDR3 in DNA: TGTGCCAGCAGCTTATCCGGTCAGCCCCAGCATTTT.

The gene calls are TRBV13 and TRBJ1-2; D is possibly TRBD1 (6 bases). The CDR3 extends over 15 amino acids. V was trimmed by 5 bases and J by 1 base, leaving 14 bases between them. Germline lookup yields CDR1 PRHDT and CDR2 FYEKMQ (reference sequence). CDR3 nucleotide sequence: TGTGCCAGCAGCGCTCGGACAGTGGATAACTATGGCTACACCTTC. Amino acids: CASSARTVDNYGYTF.

The chain has TRBV6-5 and TRBJ1-4; no clear D gene. The germline V gene has CDR1 MNHEY and CDR2 SVGAGI. The CDR3 totals 14 residues. V was clipped by 8 bases and J by 0 bases, with 10 bases between them. The CDR3 DNA reads as TGTGCCAGCGGGAACGGCGCAACTAATGAAAAACTGTTTTTT. This encodes CASGNGATNEKLFF.

The chain recombines TRBV6-1 with TRBJ1-2; the D is unclear. Germline values: CDR1 MNHNS, CDR2 SASEGT. CDR3 size: 12 residues. The V and J ends lost 1 base and 7 bases respectively, with 7 bases between them. The CDR3 region is CASSEGAGGYTF. CDR3 sequence (DNA): TGTGCCAGCAGTGAAGGGGCGGGTGGCTACACCTTC.

This rearrangement joins TRBV11-2 to TRBJ2-7; 14 nucleotides line up with TRBD2. CDR1 and CDR2 from the germline V gene are SGHAT and FQNNGV. This CDR3 has 15 residues. Losses at the gene ends were 1 base for V and 7 bases for J; bases not matched to a gene: 3. The CDR3 spells CASSLVGLAGVEQYF. CDR3 DNA: TGTGCCAGCAGCTTAGTGGGACTAGCGGGGGTTGAGCAGTACTTC.

Here the CDR3 DNA reads TGTGCCAGCAGCTTCTGGGCGGGGGGGTACAATGAGCAGTTCTTC. This gives the protein CASSFWAGGYNEQFF. The chain has TRBV7-2 and TRBJ2-1; 9 bases line up with TRBD2. Germline V gives CDR1 SGHTA, CDR2 FQGNSA. This CDR3 has 15 amino acids. After removal of 3 bases from V and 4 bases from J, the junction contained 4 bases not matched to a gene.

V is TRBV19 and J is TRBJ1-5, with a possible D match to TRBD1 (6 bases). CDR1 and CDR2 from the germline V gene are LNHDA and SQIVND (reference sequence). The CDR3 is 15 amino acids. The V end was cut by 4 bases, the J end by 2 bases, with 12 bases between. Here the CDR3 DNA reads TGTGCCAGTAGTACGGGGGGGGCAGGCAATCAGCCCCAGCATTTT. It translates to CASSTGGAGNQPQHF.

This chain connects TRBV30 to TRBJ1-2, with TRBD1 as a possible D gene (5 bases). Trimming took 3 bases from V and 5 from J, leaving 13 bases between them. The CDR3 length is 13 residues. Per germline, CDR1 GTSNPN and CDR2 SVGIG (reference sequence). Here the CDR3 reads CAWRGDLEYGYTF. CDR3 DNA sequence: TGTGCCTGGAGAGGGGATTTAGAGTATGGCTACACCTTC.

This clone occurred a few times. This chain links TRBV18 with TRBJ1-1, with a weak D call TRBD1 (5 bases). The CDR3 runs to 16 residues. Germline V lookup: CDR1 KGHSH, CDR2 LQKENI. Deletions cut 6 bases from V and 2 bases from J, with 19 bases between. In DNA, the CDR3 is TGTGCCAGCTCGCTCGTTGGCGGCAGGGCTAACACTGAAGCTTTCTTT. Amino acid sequence: CASSLVGGRANTEAFF. Filled out from reference TRBV18 and TRBJ1-1, the complete variable domain reads NAGVMQNPRHLVRRRGQEARLRCSPMKGHSHVYWYRQLPEEGLKFMVYLQKENIIDESGMPKERFSAEFPKEGPSILRIQQVVRGDSAAYFCASSLVGGRANTEAFFGQGTRLTVV.

This clone was detected only a few times. This sequence joins TRBV3-1 (or the pseudogene TRBV3-2) and TRBJ1-2; weak D call: TRBD1 (6 bases). The CDR3 runs 15 residues. CDR1 is LGHDT, CDR2 YNNKEL, per germline (reference sequence). Trimming took 4 bases from V and 2 from J, leaving 14 bases between them. The CDR3 region has the DNA TGTGCCAGCAGCCTGAGGGGGGCCTTCAACTATGGCTACACCTTC. This translates into CASSLRGAFNYGYTF.

This sequence joins TRBV27 and TRBJ1-6, with D possibly matching TRBD1 (6 bases). This CDR3 comprises 16 residues. CDR1 is MNHEY and CDR2 is SMNVEV in the germline V gene (reference sequence). The V end lost 2 bases, the J end lost 7 bases, and 15 bases lay between the germline ends. The CDR3 reads CASSLGSTGLNSPLHF. DNA of the CDR3: TGTGCCAGCAGTTTAGGGTCGACAGGTCTCAATTCACCCCTCCACTTT.

This clone came up a few times. This chain joins TRBV7-9 and TRBJ2-6; 9 positions agree with TRBD1. The CDR3 covers 16 residues. The V segment lost 8 bases and the J segment 2 bases; nucleotides outside the gene matches: 7. Germline values: CDR1 SEHNR, CDR2 FQNEAQ (reference sequence). CDR3 loop: CASRDRVRTGANVLTF. The CDR3 coding sequence is TGTGCCAGCCGGGACAGGGTTAGAACTGGGGCCAACGTCCTGACTTTC.

The V gene is TRBV4-3, the J gene TRBJ1-1; maybe TRBD1 (5 bases). This CDR3 region has 15 residues. Trimming stripped 4 bases from V and 1 base from J, with 13 bases between. CDR1 and CDR2 from the germline V gene are LGHNA and YSLEER. DNA for the CDR3: TGCGCCAGCAGCCCCGCCTCAACAGGGAACACTGAAGCTTTCTTT. This sequence encodes CASSPASTGNTEAFF.

This chain joins TRBV6-9 and TRBJ2-3, with D uncertain. Germline V CDR1 and CDR2: MNHGY, SVAAGI. The length of the CDR3 is 16 residues. Trimming took 3 bases from V and 6 from J, leaving 19 bases between them. The CDR3 reads CASSYILKDLRDTQYF. The CDR3 DNA is TGTGCCAGCAGTTACATCCTAAAAGACCTCAGGGATACGCAGTATTTT.

The CDR3 DNA reads TGTGCTAGTGGCCCCTCACCCGGCGGGGTTGGGACCGGGGAGCTGTTTTTT. Protein sequence: CASGPSPGGVGTGELFF. The chain has TRBV12-5 and TRBJ2-2, with D perhaps TRBD2 (6 bases). V was clipped by 6 bases and J by 5 bases, with 22 bases between them. Germline-derived CDR1 and CDR2 are LGHNT and FRNRAP. The CDR3 is made up of 17 amino acids.

The V call is TRBV7-9, the J call TRBJ1-1; no firm D call. The CDR3 totals 11 residues. Trimming took 5 bases from V and 7 from J, leaving 8 bases between them. Germline values: CDR1 SEHNR, CDR2 FQNEAQ (reference sequence). The chain's CDR3 is CASSTLLEAFF. CDR3 sequence (DNA): TGTGCCAGCAGCACCCTGCTTGAAGCTTTCTTT. Full variable domain (rest looked up from reference TRBV7-9 and TRBJ1-1): DTGVSQNPRHKITKRGQNVTFRCDPISEHNRLYWYRQTLGQGPEFLTYFQNEAQLEKSRLLSDRFSAERPKGSFSTLEIQRTEQGDSAMYLCASSTLLEAFFGQGTRLTVV.

This clone was counted once. This chain connects TRBV4-1 to TRBJ2-2, with D maybe TRBD1 (6 bases). V dropped 2 bases and J dropped 0 bases, with 13 bases sitting between them. There are 17 residues in the CDR3. CDR1 and CDR2 from the germline V gene are MGHRA and YSYEKL. This CDR3 reads CASSQMDSLTNTGELFF. In nucleotides, the CDR3 is TGCGCCAGCAGCCAAATGGACAGCCTTACGAACACCGGGGAGCTGTTTTTT.

V usage is TRBV6-1 and J usage is TRBJ1-1, with D tentatively TRBD1 (5 bases). Trimming cost V 0 bases and J 7 bases, with 18 bases left between them. This CDR3 spans 16 amino acids. The germline V gene has CDR1 MNHNS and CDR2 SASEGT. The CDR3 protein is CASSEARVTGRGEAFF. DNA for the CDR3: TGTGCCAGCAGTGAAGCGCGTGTTACGGGGAGGGGTGAAGCTTTCTTT.

The gene calls are TRBV19 and TRBJ1-4; 9 bases match TRBD1. After removal of 4 bases from V and 4 bases from J, the junction contained 16 bases not matched to a gene. CDR3 size: 19 residues. The germline gives CDR1 LNHDA, CDR2 SQIVND (reference sequence). The CDR3 spells CASSTRIPGQGRINEKLFF. The CDR3 nucleotides are TGTGCCAGTAGTACAAGAATACCGGGACAGGGCCGTATTAATGAAAAACTGTTTTTT. The full variable domain, rest sourced from reference TRBV19 and TRBJ1-4, is DGGITQSPKYLFRKEGQNVTLSCEQNLNHDAMYWYRQDPGQGLRLIYYSQIVNDFQKGDIAEGYSVSREKKESFPLTVTSAQKNPTAFYLCASSTRIPGQGRINEKLFFGSGTQLSVL.

J is TRBJ2-3 and V is TRBV4-1; D is undetermined. CDR3 size: 13 residues. The germline V gene encodes CDR1 MGHRA and CDR2 YSYEKL. V was cut by 1 base and J by 6 bases, with 8 bases left in between. CDR3 protein: CASSQVPADTQYF. CDR3 nucleotide sequence: TGCGCCAGCAGCCAAGTCCCAGCGGATACGCAGTATTTT.

This chain links TRBV19 with TRBJ2-2; 7 bases map to TRBD1. The trim removed 8 bases at V and 3 bases at J, leaving 6 bases unmatched. CDR1 and CDR2 from the germline V gene are LNHDA and SQIVND (reference sequence). The CDR3 extends over 14 amino acids. The CDR3 region is CASSLTGYTGELFF. Here the CDR3 DNA reads TGTGCCAGTTCCCTGACAGGGTACACCGGGGAGCTGTTTTTT.

This chain connects TRBV10-3 to TRBJ1-2; D is perhaps TRBD1 (5 bases). CDR1 ENHRY and CDR2 SYGVKD come from the germline V gene. This CDR3 is 12 amino acids long. V was shortened by 1 base and J by 7 bases, with 7 bases between the two germline ends. The CDR3 spells CAISELGVGYTF. The CDR3 DNA is TGTGCCATCAGTGAGTTAGGGGTTGGCTACACCTTC.